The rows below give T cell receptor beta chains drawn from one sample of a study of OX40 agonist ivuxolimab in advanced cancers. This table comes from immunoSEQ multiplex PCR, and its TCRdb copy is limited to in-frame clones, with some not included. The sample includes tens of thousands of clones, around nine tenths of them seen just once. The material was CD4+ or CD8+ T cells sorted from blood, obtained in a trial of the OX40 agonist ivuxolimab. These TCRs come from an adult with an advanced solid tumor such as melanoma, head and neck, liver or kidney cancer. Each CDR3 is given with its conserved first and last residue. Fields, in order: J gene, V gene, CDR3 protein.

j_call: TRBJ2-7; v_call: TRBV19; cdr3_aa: CASSIGGKTSYEQYF
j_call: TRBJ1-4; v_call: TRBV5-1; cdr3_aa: CASSLDPGAQKLFF
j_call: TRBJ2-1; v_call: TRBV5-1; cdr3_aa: CASSLLTSGRDSSYNEQFF
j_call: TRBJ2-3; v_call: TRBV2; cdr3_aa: CASWGSGGGADTQYF
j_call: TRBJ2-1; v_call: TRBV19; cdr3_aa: CASSRAAYNEQFF
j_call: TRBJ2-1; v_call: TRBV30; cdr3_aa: CAWSGGRASYNEQFF
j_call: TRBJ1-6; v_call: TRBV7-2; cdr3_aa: CASSLTGGSYNSPLHF
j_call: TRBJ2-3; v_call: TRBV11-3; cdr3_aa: CASSLVGTSGSRLTDTQYF
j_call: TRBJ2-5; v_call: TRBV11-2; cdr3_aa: CASSSLAGGQETQYF
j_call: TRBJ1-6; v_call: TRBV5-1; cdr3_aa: CASSRVGTGLHF